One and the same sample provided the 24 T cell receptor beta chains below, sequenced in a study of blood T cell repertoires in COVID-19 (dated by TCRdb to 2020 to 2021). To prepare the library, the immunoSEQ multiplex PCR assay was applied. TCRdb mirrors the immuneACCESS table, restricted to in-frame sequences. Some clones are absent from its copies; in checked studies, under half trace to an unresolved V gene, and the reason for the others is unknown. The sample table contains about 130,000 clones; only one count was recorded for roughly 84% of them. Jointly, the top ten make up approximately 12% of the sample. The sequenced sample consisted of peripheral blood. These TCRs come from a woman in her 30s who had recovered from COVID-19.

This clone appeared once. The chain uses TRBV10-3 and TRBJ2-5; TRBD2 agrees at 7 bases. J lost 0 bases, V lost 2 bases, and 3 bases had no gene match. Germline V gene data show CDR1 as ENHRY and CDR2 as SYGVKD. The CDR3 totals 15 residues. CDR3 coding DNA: TGTGCCATCAGTGAGCGCGGGGGATACCAAGAGACCCAGTACTTC. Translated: CAISERGGYQETQYF.

The CDR3 nucleotides read TGTGCCAGCTCACCACTGGACAGGGGCGTCGATGGCTACACCTTC. It yields the protein CASSPLDRGVDGYTF. V is TRBV18 and J is TRBJ1-2; 9 bases map to TRBD1. Per the germline V gene, CDR1 is KGHSH and CDR2 is LQKENI. The junction had 6 bases not matched to a gene; V was cut back by 1 base and J by 6 bases. The CDR3 covers 15 residues. The full variable domain, its missing parts supplied by reference TRBV18 and TRBJ1-2, is NAGVMQNPRHLVRRRGQEARLRCSPMKGHSHVYWYRQLPEEGLKFMVYLQKENIIDESGMPKERFSAEFPKEGPSILRIQQVVRGDSAAYFCASSPLDRGVDGYTFGSGTRLTVV.

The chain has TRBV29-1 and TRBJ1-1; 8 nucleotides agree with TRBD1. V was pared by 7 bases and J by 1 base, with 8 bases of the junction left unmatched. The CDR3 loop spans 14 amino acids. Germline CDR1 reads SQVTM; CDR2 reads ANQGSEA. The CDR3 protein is CSAGGTGQNTEAFF. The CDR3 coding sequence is TGCAGCGCTGGGGGGACAGGTCAGAACACTGAAGCTTTCTTT.

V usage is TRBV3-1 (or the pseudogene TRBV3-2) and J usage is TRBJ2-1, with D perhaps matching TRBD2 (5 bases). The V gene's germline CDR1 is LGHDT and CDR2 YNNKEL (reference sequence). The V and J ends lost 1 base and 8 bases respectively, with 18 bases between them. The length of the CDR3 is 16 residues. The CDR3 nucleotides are TGTGCCAGCAGCCAAGCGACTAACCCCATAGTGGATGAGCAGTTCTTC. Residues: CASSQATNPIVDEQFF.

The CDR3, as DNA: TGTGCCAGCAGACCGACAGGCACAGATACGCAGTATTTT. Encoded protein: CASRPTGTDTQYF. The genes are TRBV27 and TRBJ2-3, with a tentative D call TRBD1 (5 bases). V dropped 6 bases and J dropped 1 base, with 8 bases sitting between them. The CDR3 sequence is 13 residues long. Germline assignment: CDR1 MNHEY and CDR2 SMNVEV (reference sequence).

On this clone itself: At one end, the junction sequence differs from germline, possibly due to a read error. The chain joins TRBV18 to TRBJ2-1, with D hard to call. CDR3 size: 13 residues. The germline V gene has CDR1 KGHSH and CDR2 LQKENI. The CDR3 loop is CTSSPATSNEQFF. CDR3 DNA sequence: TGTACCAGCTCACCGGCGACATCCAATGAGCAGTTCTTC.

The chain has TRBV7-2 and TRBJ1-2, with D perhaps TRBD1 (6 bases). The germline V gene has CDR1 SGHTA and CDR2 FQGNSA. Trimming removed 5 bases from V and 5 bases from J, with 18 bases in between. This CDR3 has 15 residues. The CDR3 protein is CASSQWTQGSYGYTF. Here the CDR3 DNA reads TGTGCCAGCAGCCAATGGACCCAGGGGAGTTATGGCTACACCTTC.

DNA for the CDR3: TGTGCCAGTAGTACCGCCAGGGGACCAACTATGAACACTGAAGCTTTCTTT. Encoded protein: CASSTARGPTMNTEAFF. The chain uses TRBV19 and TRBJ1-1, with D tentatively TRBD1 (6 bases). CDR1 and CDR2 from the germline V gene are LNHDA and SQIVND (reference sequence). There are 17 residues in the CDR3. V gave up 4 bases and J gave up 0 bases, with 18 bases separating them.

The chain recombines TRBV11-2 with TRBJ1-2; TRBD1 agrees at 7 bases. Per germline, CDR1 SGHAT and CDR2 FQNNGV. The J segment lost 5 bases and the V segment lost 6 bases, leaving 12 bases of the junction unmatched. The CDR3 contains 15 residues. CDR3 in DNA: TGTGCCAGCAGTAGTACTCCGACAGGGAGTTATGGCTACACCTTC. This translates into CASSSTPTGSYGYTF.

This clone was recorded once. CDR3 protein: CASSWDRVGVYEQYF. The CDR3 region has the DNA TGTGCCAGCAGCTGGGACAGGGTTGGAGTCTACGAGCAGTACTTC. The chain couples TRBV5-6 to TRBJ2-7; 9 bases are a match to TRBD1. CDR3 size: 15 residues. The J segment lost 3 bases and the V segment lost 3 bases, leaving 7 bases of the junction unmatched. Germline assignment: CDR1 SGHDT and CDR2 YYEEEE.

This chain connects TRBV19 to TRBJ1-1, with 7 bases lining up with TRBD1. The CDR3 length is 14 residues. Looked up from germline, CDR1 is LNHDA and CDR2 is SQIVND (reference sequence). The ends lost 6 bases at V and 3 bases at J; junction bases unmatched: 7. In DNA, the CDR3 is TGTGCCAGTAGCTACAGGGGAACGGACACTGAAGCTTTCTTT. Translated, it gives CASSYRGTDTEAFF.

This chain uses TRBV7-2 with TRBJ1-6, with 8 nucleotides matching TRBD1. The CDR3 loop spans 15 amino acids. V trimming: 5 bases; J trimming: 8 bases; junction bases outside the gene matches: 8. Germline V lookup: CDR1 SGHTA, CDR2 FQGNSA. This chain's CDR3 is CASSPRTGSDSPLHF. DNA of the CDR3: TGTGCCAGCAGCCCGCGGACAGGGAGCGATTCACCCCTCCACTTT.

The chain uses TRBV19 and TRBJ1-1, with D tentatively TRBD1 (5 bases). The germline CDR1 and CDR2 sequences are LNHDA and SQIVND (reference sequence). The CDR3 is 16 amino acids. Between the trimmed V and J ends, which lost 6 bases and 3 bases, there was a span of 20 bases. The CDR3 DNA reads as TGTGCCAGTAGCCACCCCTCTAGGGGCAGGGACACTGAAGCTTTCTTT. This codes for CASSHPSRGRDTEAFF.

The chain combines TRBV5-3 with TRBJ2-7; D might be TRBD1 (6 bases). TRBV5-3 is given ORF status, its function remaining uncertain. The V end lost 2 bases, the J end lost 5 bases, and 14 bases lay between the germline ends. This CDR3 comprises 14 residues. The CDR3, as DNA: TGTGCCAGAAGCTTTGGAACAGGGTCCAACGAGCAGTACTTC. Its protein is CARSFGTGSNEQYF.

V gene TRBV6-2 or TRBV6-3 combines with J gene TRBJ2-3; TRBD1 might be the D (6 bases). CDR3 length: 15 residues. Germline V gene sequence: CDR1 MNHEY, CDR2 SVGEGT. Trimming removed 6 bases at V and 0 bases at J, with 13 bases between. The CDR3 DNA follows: TGTGCCAGCAGCGTGGGACACGCTAGCACAGATACGCAGTATTTT. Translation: CASSVGHASTDTQYF.

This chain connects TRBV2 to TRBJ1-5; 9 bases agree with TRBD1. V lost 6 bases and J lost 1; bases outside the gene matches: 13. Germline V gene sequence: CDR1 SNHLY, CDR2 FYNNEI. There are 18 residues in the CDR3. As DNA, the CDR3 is TGTGCCAGCAGCCCGGGACAGGGTCACTTAGGGAGCAATCAGCCCCAGCATTTT. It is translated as CASSPGQGHLGSNQPQHF.

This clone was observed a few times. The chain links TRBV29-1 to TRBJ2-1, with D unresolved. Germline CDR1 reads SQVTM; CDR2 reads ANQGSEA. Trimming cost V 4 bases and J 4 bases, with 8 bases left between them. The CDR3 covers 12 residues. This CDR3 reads CSVVSVYNEQFF. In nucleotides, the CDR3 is TGCAGCGTTGTATCCGTTTACAATGAGCAGTTCTTC.

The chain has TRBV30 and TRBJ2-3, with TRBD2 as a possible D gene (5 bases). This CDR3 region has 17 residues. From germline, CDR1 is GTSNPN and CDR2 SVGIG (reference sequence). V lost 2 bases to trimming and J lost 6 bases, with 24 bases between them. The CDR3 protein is CAWSRGRTALTSDTQYF. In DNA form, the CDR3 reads TGTGCCTGGAGTAGAGGGCGAACAGCCCTAACATCGGATACGCAGTATTTT.

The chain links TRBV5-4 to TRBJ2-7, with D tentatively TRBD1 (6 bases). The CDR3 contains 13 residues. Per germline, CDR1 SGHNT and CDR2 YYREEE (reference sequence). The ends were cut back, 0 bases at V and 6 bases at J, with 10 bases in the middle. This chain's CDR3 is CASSLEQGREQYF. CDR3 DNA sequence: TGTGCCAGCAGCTTGGAACAGGGACGCGAGCAGTACTTC.

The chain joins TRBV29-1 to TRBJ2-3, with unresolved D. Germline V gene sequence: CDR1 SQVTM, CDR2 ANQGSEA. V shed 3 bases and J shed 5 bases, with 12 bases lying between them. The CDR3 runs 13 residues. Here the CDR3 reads CSVDRASGDTQYF. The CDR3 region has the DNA TGCAGCGTTGATCGAGCATCAGGAGATACGCAGTATTTT.

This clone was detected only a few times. The CDR3 bases are TGTGCCAGCAGGCTCAATTCGGGCACTGAAGCTTTCTTT. Residues: CASRLNSGTEAFF. This chain joins TRBV7-3 and TRBJ1-1; D is undetermined. CDR1 is SGHTA, CDR2 FQGTGA, per germline. This CDR3 is built from 13 residues. Trimming took off 6 bases at V and 4 bases at J, with 12 bases between the two ends.

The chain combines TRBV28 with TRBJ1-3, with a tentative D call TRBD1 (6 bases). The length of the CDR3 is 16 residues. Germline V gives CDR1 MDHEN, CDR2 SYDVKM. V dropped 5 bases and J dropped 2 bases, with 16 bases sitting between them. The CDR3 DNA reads TGTGCCAGCAGTCTTGTGACAGGAGCCGCTGGAAACACCATATATTTT. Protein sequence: CASSLVTGAAGNTIYF.

The CDR3 loop is CASSESPRYEQYF. The CDR3 bases are TGCGCCAGCAGTGAGAGCCCCCGGTACGAGCAGTACTTC. V usage is TRBV10-2 and J usage is TRBJ2-7; no clear D gene. The CDR3 loop spans 13 amino acids. The germline gives CDR1 WSHSY, CDR2 SAAADI. The V end was cut by 2 bases, the J end by 4 bases, with 9 bases between.

CDR3 residues: CASSGIAGAYEQYF. CDR3 bases: TGCGCCAGCAGTGGAATAGCGGGGGCCTACGAGCAGTACTTC. This chain connects TRBV10-2 to TRBJ2-7; 9 bases fit TRBD2. The ends lost 4 bases at V and 2 bases at J; junction bases unmatched: 3. Per the germline V gene, CDR1 is WSHSY and CDR2 is SAAADI. There are 14 residues in the CDR3.